Listed below are T cell receptor beta chains from one sample, sequenced in a study of T-cell memory formation after mild COVID-19. TCRdb reprocessed the 5' RACE reads with MiXCR, giving one entry per CDR3 protein. The data show around 320,000 distinct CDR3 sequences, 13% to 15% seen once. The sequenced sample consisted of PBMCs or a T cell subset sorted from them (not recorded which). All receptors derive from a man aged 18 to 35 who had mild COVID-19 (a few samples of this study predate the infection). Cell type and time point are not known. Both conserved end residues are part of each CDR3. The D gene is left open where the match is weak. Clone size is stated in some rows and not others, as once, few, many or a class when expanded.

j_call: TRBJ2-7
d_call: NA
clone_size: NA
v_call: TRBV10-3
cdr3_nt: TGTGCCATTTCCGGGACGGACTCCTACGAGCAGTACTTC
cdr3_aa: CAISGTDSYEQYF

j_call: TRBJ2-3
d_call: NA
clone_size: NA
v_call: TRBV4-3
cdr3_nt: TGCGCCAGCAGCCAAGGATATACGGTCGTGAGAGATACGCAGTATTTT
cdr3_aa: CASSQGYTVVRDTQYF

j_call: TRBJ2-5
d_call: NA
clone_size: many
v_call: TRBV4-3
cdr3_nt: TGCGCCAGCAGCCAAGAGAGGGGTGGAGAGGAGACCCAGTACTTC
cdr3_aa: CASSQERGGEETQYF

j_call: TRBJ1-2
d_call: NA
clone_size: many
v_call: TRBV24-1
cdr3_nt: TGTGCCACCAGGGATCCAGGGGAGGGAGGCTACACCTTC
cdr3_aa: CATRDPGEGGYTF

j_call: TRBJ2-3
d_call: NA
clone_size: NA
v_call: TRBV4-1
cdr3_nt: TGCGCCAGCAGCCAAGAGCTTATCAGGGGCAATGCAGATACGCAGTATTTT
cdr3_aa: CASSQELIRGNADTQYF

j_call: TRBJ2-7
d_call: TRBD2
clone_size: few
v_call: TRBV7-2
cdr3_nt: TGTGCCAGCAGCTTCGCGGGGGGGCCGGGTGAGCAGTACTTC
cdr3_aa: CASSFAGGPGEQYF

j_call: TRBJ2-1
d_call: NA
clone_size: few
v_call: TRBV7-9
cdr3_nt: TGTGCCAGCAGCTTAGCTGTACATACAGGGAGCGGTGAGCAGTTCTTC
cdr3_aa: CASSLAVHTGSGEQFF

j_call: TRBJ2-3
d_call: NA
clone_size: few
v_call: TRBV3-1
cdr3_nt: TGTGCCAGCAGCCAAGCCGCAGGGCCGGCAGATACGCAGTATTTT
cdr3_aa: CASSQAAGPADTQYF

j_call: TRBJ2-1
d_call: TRBD2
clone_size: NA
v_call: TRBV5-1
cdr3_nt: TGCGCCAGCAGCCCAGGGACTAGCGGGGGTCCTCAGTTCTTC
cdr3_aa: CASSPGTSGGPQFF

j_call: TRBJ1-1
d_call: NA
clone_size: NA
v_call: TRBV6-1
cdr3_nt: TGTGCCAGCAGTGAAATGACAATGAACACTGAAGCTTTCTTT
cdr3_aa: CASSEMTMNTEAFF

j_call: TRBJ1-4
d_call: TRBD1
clone_size: few
v_call: TRBV5-1
cdr3_nt: TGCGCCAGCAGCATGACAGGGTCGGATGAAAAACTGTTTTTT
cdr3_aa: CASSMTGSDEKLFF

j_call: TRBJ1-1
d_call: NA
clone_size: NA
v_call: TRBV20-1
cdr3_nt: TGCAGTGCCGCGGATTTCAGGGGCCACAACACTGAAGCTTTCTTT
cdr3_aa: CSAADFRGHNTEAFF

j_call: TRBJ2-3
d_call: NA
clone_size: NA
v_call: TRBV6-6
cdr3_nt: TGTGCCAGCCCTCCACCGAGCCAGGGGTTACCCGGAGATACGCAGTATTTT
cdr3_aa: CASPPPSQGLPGDTQYF

j_call: TRBJ2-3
d_call: NA
clone_size: many
v_call: TRBV7-6
cdr3_nt: TGTGCCAGCAGTGTGGGATGGGGAACAGATACGCAGTATTTT
cdr3_aa: CASSVGWGTDTQYF

j_call: TRBJ2-5
d_call: TRBD2
clone_size: NA
v_call: TRBV12-3/TRBV12-4
cdr3_nt: TGTGCCAGCAGTTTTTTTAGCGGGGGGACCCAGTACTTC
cdr3_aa: CASSFFSGGTQYF

j_call: TRBJ2-2
d_call: NA
clone_size: many
v_call: TRBV5-1
cdr3_nt: TGCGCCAGCAGCTTGCAGGGAGGTACCGGGGAGCTGTTTTTT
cdr3_aa: CASSLQGGTGELFF

j_call: TRBJ1-1
d_call: NA
clone_size: many
v_call: TRBV24-1
cdr3_nt: TGTGCCACCAGAGGAGCGGGAAGAGGCACTGAAGCTTTCTTT
cdr3_aa: CATRGAGRGTEAFF

j_call: TRBJ1-2
d_call: NA
clone_size: few
v_call: TRBV6-2/TRBV6-3
cdr3_nt: TGTGCCAGCAGTAATCCACCTAGCTATGGATACACCTTC
cdr3_aa: CASSNPPSYGYTF

j_call: TRBJ2-5
d_call: TRBD2
clone_size: NA
v_call: TRBV7-9
cdr3_nt: TGTGCCAGCAGCTTAGCCCAGCGGGGGTACCAAGAGACCCAGTACTTC
cdr3_aa: CASSLAQRGYQETQYF

j_call: TRBJ1-2
d_call: TRBD1
clone_size: few
v_call: TRBV7-2
cdr3_nt: TGTGCCAGCAGCTCCCGGGACAGGGATCCCTATGGCTACACCTTC
cdr3_aa: CASSSRDRDPYGYTF

j_call: TRBJ2-4
d_call: NA
clone_size: NA
v_call: TRBV4-3
cdr3_nt: TGCGCCAGCAGCCCGGACATTCAGTACTTC
cdr3_aa: CASSPDIQYF

j_call: TRBJ2-3
d_call: NA
clone_size: few
v_call: TRBV7-2
cdr3_nt: TGTGCCAGCAGCTTGTGGGGGACCCACGGCACAGATACGCAGTATTTT
cdr3_aa: CASSLWGTHGTDTQYF

j_call: TRBJ2-3
d_call: NA
clone_size: few
v_call: TRBV29-1
cdr3_nt: TGCAGCGTTCGGAGATCAGATACGCAGTATTTT
cdr3_aa: CSVRRSDTQYF

j_call: TRBJ1-1
d_call: NA
clone_size: few
v_call: TRBV5-4
cdr3_nt: TGTGCCAGCAGCTCCCGGGACGGGAACACTGAAGCTTTCTTT
cdr3_aa: CASSSRDGNTEAFF

j_call: TRBJ2-4
d_call: TRBD2
clone_size: few
v_call: TRBV7-2
cdr3_nt: TGTGCCAGCAGCTTCCGGGGGGGAAACATTCAGTACTTC
cdr3_aa: CASSFRGGNIQYF

j_call: TRBJ1-1
d_call: TRBD1
clone_size: NA
v_call: TRBV20-1
cdr3_nt: TGCAGTGCACCACCCGGGACAGGGAACACTGAAGCTTTCTTT
cdr3_aa: CSAPPGTGNTEAFF

j_call: TRBJ2-5
d_call: NA
clone_size: NA
v_call: TRBV4-1
cdr3_nt: TGCGCCAGCAGCCAGGCCGGGGGTTACCGGGGGACCCAGTACTTC
cdr3_aa: CASSQAGGYRGTQYF

j_call: TRBJ2-3
d_call: NA
clone_size: NA
v_call: TRBV12-3/TRBV12-4
cdr3_nt: TGTGCCAGCAGCTGGGACCACACCACAGATACGCAGTATTTT
cdr3_aa: CASSWDHTTDTQYF

j_call: TRBJ2-1
d_call: NA
clone_size: few
v_call: TRBV5-6
cdr3_nt: TGTGCCAGCAGCTTCATGGGACAAAACTCCTACAATGAGCAGTTCTTC
cdr3_aa: CASSFMGQNSYNEQFF